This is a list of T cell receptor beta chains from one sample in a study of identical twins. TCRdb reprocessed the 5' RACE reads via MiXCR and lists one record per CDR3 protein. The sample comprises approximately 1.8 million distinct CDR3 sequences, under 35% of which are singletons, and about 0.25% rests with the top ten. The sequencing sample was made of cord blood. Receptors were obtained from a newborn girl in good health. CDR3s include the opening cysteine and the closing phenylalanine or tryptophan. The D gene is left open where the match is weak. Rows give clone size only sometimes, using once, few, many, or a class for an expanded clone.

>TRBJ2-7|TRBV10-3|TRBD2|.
TGTGCCATCGCGAGCGGGGGGGGCTCCTACGAGCAGTACTTC
CAIASGGGSYEQYF
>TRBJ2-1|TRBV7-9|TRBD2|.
TGTGCCGTGGATAGGGCTAGCGGGAGCAATGAGCAGTTCTTC
CAVDRASGSNEQFF
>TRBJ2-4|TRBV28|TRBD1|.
TGTGCCAGCAGTCTCTCCGGGACAGGGGTGGACATTCAGTACTTC
CASSLSGTGVDIQYF
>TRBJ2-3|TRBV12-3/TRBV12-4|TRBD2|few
TGTGCCAGCACAGCGGGAGCCGATACGCAGTATTTT
CASTAGADTQYF
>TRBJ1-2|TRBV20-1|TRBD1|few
TGCAGTGCTAGTCCAGTAGGACAGGGAGCTAACTATGGCTACACCTTC
CSASPVGQGANYGYTF
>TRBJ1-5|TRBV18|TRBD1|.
TGTGCCAGCTCAACAGGGGAGGATCAGCCCCAGCATTTT
CASSTGEDQPQHF
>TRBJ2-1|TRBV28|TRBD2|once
TGTGCCAGCAGTTTACCGGGAGGGCCCGGGAGTGAGCAGTTCTTC
CASSLPGGPGSEQFF
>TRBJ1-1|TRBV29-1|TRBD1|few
TGCAGCGTTGAAAGACAGGGGGCTTTTGCTTTCTTT
CSVERQGAFAFF
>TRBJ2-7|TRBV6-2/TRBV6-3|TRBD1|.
TGTGCCGGGGCCCGACAGGGGGTCCCCTACGAGCAGTACTTC
CAGARQGVPYEQYF
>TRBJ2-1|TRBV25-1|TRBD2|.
TGTGCCAGCAGTAACGGGAGGGCCGTCAATGAGCAGTTCTTC
CASSNGRAVNEQFF
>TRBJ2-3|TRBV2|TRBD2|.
TGTGCCAGCAGTGAGCGGGAGGGGGCACAGATGCCGCAGTATTTT
CASSEREGAQMPQYF
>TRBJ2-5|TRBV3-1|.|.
TGTGCCAGCAGCCGTATGGGGGTTTTAAGCCGAGAGACCCAGTACTTC
CASSRMGVLSRETQYF
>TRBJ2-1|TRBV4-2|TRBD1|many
TGTGCCAGCAGCCAAGATCCGGGGACAGCGAATGAGCAGTTCTTC
CASSQDPGTANEQFF
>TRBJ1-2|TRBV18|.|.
TGTGCCAGCTCACCACACAGCTATGGCTACACCTTC
CASSPHSYGYTF
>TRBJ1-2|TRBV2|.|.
TGTGCCAGCAGTGAACGGAAATATGGCTACACCTTC
CASSERKYGYTF
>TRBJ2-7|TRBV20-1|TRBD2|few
TGCAGTGCTAGAGCCCTGGGAGGGCCAGACTACGAGCAGTACTTC
CSARALGGPDYEQYF
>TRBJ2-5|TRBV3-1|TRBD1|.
TGTGCCAGCAGGTCCACCGGGACAGGGAACAATGAGCAGTACTTC
CASRSTGTGNNEQYF
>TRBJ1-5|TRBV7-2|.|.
TGTGCCAGCAGCTTATGGACGGGGGGGCATCAGCCCCAGCATTTT
CASSLWTGGHQPQHF
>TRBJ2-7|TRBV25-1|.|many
TGTGCCAGCAGTGCCTTACGATCGGGACACTCCTACGAGCAGTACTTC
CASSALRSGHSYEQYF
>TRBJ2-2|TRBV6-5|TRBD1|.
TGTGCCAGCAGTTACGCCTCAGGGGGCGGCGGGGAGCTGTTTTTT
CASSYASGGGGELFF
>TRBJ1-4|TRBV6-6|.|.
TGTGCCAGCTCACCACAGGGAAACAATGAAAAACTGTTTTTT
CASSPQGNNEKLFF
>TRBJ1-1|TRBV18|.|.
TGTGCCAGCTCACCTGAGTTGGGGACTGAAGCTTTCTTT
CASSPELGTEAFF
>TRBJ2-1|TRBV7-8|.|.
TGTGCCAGCAGCTGGCTCGTGGGAGGCTACAATGAGCAGTTCTTC
CASSWLVGGYNEQFF
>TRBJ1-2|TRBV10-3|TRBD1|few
TGTGCCATCAGTGAGCGCGACAGGGGAATCTACACCTTC
CAISERDRGIYTF
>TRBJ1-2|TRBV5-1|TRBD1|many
TGCGCCAGCAGCTTAGGACAGGCGGGCTATGGCTACACCTTC
CASSLGQAGYGYTF
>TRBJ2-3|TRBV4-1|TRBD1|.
TGCGCCAGCAGCCCACAGGGGGCTGGGGCAGATACGCAGTATTTT
CASSPQGAGADTQYF
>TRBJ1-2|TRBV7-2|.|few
TGTGCCAGCAGCTTAGGGGGGCAGGAACGTAACTATGGCTACACCTTC
CASSLGGQERNYGYTF
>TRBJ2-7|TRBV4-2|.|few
TGTGCCAGCAGCCAAGGTATAGCGGAGTCGGACGAGCAGTACTTC
CASSQGIAESDEQYF
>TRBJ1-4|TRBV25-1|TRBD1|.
TGTGCCAGCGCAGGACAGGGCAGGGAAAAACTGTTTTTT
CASAGQGREKLFF
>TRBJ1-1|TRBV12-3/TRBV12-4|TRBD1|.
TGTGCCAGCAGCCCTGGACAGGAATGGATGCGCAACACTGAAGCTTTCTTT
CASSPGQEWMRNTEAFF
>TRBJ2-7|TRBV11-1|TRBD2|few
TGTGCCAGCAGCCGAGGCAGGAGCGGGAGATACGAGCAGTACTTC
CASSRGRSGRYEQYF
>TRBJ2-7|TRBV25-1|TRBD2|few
TGTGCCAGCAGTTCCCATCAAACAGGGTCGCTAGCGGGAGGGCCCTCTTACGAGCAGTACTTC
CASSSHQTGSLAGGPSYEQYF
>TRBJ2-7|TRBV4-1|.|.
TGCGCCAGCAGCCAAGTCCGGGACGCCTCCTACGAGCAGTACTTC
CASSQVRDASYEQYF
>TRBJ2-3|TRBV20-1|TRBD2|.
TGCAGTGCTAGAAAGCGGGGGGGCGCAGATACGCAGTATTTT
CSARKRGGADTQYF
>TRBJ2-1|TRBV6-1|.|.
TGTGCCAGCAGACTTCCCCCCTACAATGAGCAGTTCTTC
CASRLPPYNEQFF
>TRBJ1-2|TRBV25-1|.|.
TGTGCCAGCAGTTTCGTGACAGGCTCTGTAGGCTATGGCTACACCTTC
CASSFVTGSVGYGYTF
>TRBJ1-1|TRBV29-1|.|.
TGCAGCGTTGACCCCGGACGGGGGTTTGGGCGGTTAGAAACTGAAGCTTTCTTT
CSVDPGRGFGRLETEAFF
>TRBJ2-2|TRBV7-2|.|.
TGTGCCAGCAGCCTAGTTCCGACAGTCACCACCGGGGAGCTGTTTTTT
CASSLVPTVTTGELFF
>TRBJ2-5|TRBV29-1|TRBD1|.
TGCAGCGTCCTGGGACAGGGCCTGCGAGGGGGGCAGTACTTC
CSVLGQGLRGGQYF
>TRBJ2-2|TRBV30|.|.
TGTGCCTGCCCCCGGCCTCAAAACACCGGGGAGCTGTTTTTT
CACPRPQNTGELFF
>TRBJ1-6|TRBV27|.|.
TGTGCCAGCAGTTTATGGGGACACTATAATTCACCCCTCCACTTT
CASSLWGHYNSPLHF
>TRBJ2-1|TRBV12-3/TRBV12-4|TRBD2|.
TGTGCCAGCAGTCGCGCGGGGGGGTACTCCTACAATGAGCAGTTCTTC
CASSRAGGYSYNEQFF
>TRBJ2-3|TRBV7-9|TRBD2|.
TGTGCCAGCAGCTCCAGAACGGGACTACCTTCGGATACGCAGTATTTT
CASSSRTGLPSDTQYF
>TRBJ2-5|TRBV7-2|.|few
TGTGCCAGCAGCCTCGAACTGCGGGGCGGCAAGGAGACCCAGTACTTC
CASSLELRGGKETQYF
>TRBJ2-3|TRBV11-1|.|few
TGTGCCAGCAGTTCCCGGGGGCTCCCAAGCACAGATACGCAGTATTTT
CASSSRGLPSTDTQYF
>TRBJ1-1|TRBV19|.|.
TGTGCCAGTAGTGGGATGGGGGACACTGAAGCTTTCTTT
CASSGMGDTEAFF
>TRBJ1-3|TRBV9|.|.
TGTGCCAGCAGCGTAGACGGCTCTGGAAACACCATATATTTT
CASSVDGSGNTIYF
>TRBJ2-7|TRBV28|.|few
TGTGCCAGCAGTTTAGTCCGGGGACGGTCCTACAATGAGCAGTACTTC
CASSLVRGRSYNEQYF
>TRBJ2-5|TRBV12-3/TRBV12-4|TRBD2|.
TGTGCCAGCAGTTTGGGGACTAGCGGGAGCGTACAGTACTTC
CASSLGTSGSVQYF
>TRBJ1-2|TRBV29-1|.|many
TGCAGCGTTGAATGGCAGTCGGATGGTGGCTACACCTTC
CSVEWQSDGGYTF
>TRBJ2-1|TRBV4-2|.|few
TGTGCCAGCAGCCAAGACGTGAGGGGGTACGGGCAGTTCTTC
CASSQDVRGYGQFF
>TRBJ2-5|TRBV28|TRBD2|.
TGTGCCAGCAGCAACGATCCCAGTAGCGGGCAGTACTTC
CASSNDPSSGQYF
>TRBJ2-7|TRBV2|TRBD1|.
TGTGCCAGCAGTGGACCGGGACAGGGAGTCGACGAGCAGTACTTC
CASSGPGQGVDEQYF
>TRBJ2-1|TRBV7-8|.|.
TGTGCCAGCAGCCGAGTAGAGACTAGAGGCGGTGAGCAGTTCTTC
CASSRVETRGGEQFF
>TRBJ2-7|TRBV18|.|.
TGTGCCAGCCCAGATGAGGGGTCAATCCACGAGCAGTACTTC
CASPDEGSIHEQYF